This TCR beta chain was sequenced for a study of early T cells in non-severe SARS-CoV-2 infection. Background on the study: Sequenced bulk RNA came from whole blood that was unsorted, and chains were unpaired.

This clonotype was counted many times. The junction had 13 bases not matched to a gene; V was cut back by 4 bases and J by 2 bases. CDR1 and CDR2 (germline): LGHDT, YNNKEL (reference sequence). This CDR3 has 19 residues. TCRdb reanalysed the 5' RACE reads using MiXCR and keeps one entry per CDR3 protein. The data hold about 48,000 distinct CDR3 sequences, with 6.5% to 9.5% observed a single time. Material: whole blood. The chain uses TRBV3-1 and TRBJ2-4; 11 bases match TRBD1. The clonotype originates from an adult who was a healthcare worker with PCR-confirmed SARS-CoV-2 infection or an uninfected control (not recorded which). In DNA, the CDR3 is TGTGCCAGCAGCCCCCGCACACACGGGACAGGGGGTACCAAAAACATTCAGTACTTC. It encodes CASSPRTHGTGGTKNIQYF.